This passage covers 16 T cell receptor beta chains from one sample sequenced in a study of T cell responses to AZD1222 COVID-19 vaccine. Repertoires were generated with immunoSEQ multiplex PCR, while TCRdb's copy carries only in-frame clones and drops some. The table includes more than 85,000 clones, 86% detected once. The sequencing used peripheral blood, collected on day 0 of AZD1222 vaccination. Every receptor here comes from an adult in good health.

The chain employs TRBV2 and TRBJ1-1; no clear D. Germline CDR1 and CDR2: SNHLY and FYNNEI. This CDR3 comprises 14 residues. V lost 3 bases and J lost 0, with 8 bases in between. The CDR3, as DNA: TGTGCCAGCAGTGACCCCACCATGAACACTGAAGCTTTCTTT. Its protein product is CASSDPTMNTEAFF.

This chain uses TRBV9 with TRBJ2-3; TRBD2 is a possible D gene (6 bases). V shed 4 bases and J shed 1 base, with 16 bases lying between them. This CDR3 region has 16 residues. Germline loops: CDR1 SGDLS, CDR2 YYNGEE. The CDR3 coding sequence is TGTGCCAGCAGCAGTTACGCGGGGACCGGCACAGATACGCAGTATTTT. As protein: CASSSYAGTGTDTQYF.

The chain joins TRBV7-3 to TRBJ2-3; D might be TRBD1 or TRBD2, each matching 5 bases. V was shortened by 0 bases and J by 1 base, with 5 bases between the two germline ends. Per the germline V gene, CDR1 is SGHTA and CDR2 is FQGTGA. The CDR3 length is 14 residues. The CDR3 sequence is CASSLTGGTDTQYF. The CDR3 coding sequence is TGTGCCAGCAGCTTAACGGGGGGCACAGATACGCAGTATTTT.

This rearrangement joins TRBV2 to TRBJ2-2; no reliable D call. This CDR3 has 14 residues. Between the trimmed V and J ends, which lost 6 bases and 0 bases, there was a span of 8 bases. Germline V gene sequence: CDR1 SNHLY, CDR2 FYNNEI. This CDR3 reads CASRGGSNTGELFF. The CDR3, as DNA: TGTGCCAGCAGGGGCGGCTCGAACACCGGGGAGCTGTTTTTT. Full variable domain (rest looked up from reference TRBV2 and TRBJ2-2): EPEVTQTPSHQVTQMGQEVILRCVPISNHLYFYWYRQILGQKVEFLVSFYNNEISEKSEIFDDQFSVERPDGSNFTLKIRSTKLEDSAMYFCASRGGSNTGELFFGEGSRLTVL.

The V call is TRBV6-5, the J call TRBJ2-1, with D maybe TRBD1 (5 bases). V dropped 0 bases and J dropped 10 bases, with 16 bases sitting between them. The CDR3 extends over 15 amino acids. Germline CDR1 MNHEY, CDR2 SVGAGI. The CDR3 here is CASSYSQKGAAEQFF. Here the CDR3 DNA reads TGTGCCAGCAGTTACTCTCAAAAAGGGGCCGCGGAGCAGTTCTTC.

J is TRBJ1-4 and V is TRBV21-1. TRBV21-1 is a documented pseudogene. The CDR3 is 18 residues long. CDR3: CASSPHGRKGYWGEKLFF. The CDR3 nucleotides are TGTGCCAGCAGCCCACATGGGAGGAAAGGGTATTGGGGTGAAAAACTGTTTTTT.

The CDR3 DNA reads as TGCGCCAGCAGCTTCAGGGATGACGGTGAAGCTTTCTTT. This codes for CASSFRDDGEAFF. This chain joins TRBV5-1 and TRBJ1-1; TRBD1 might be the D (5 bases). Germline CDR1 is SGHRS and CDR2 is YFSETQ. V lost 2 bases and J lost 7, with 12 bases in between. CDR3 length: 13 residues.

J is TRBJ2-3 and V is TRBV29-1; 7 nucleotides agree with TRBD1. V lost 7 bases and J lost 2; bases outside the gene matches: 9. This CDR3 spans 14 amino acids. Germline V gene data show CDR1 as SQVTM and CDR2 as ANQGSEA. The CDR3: CSAARDSPTDTQYF. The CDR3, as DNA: TGCAGCGCCGCCAGGGACAGCCCCACAGATACGCAGTATTTT.

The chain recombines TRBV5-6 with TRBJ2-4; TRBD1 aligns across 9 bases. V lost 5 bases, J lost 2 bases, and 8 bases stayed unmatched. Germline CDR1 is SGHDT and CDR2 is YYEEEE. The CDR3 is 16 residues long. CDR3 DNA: TGTGCCAGCAGTTACAGGGGGCTCGGGACCAAAAACATTCAGTACTTC. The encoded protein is CASSYRGLGTKNIQYF.

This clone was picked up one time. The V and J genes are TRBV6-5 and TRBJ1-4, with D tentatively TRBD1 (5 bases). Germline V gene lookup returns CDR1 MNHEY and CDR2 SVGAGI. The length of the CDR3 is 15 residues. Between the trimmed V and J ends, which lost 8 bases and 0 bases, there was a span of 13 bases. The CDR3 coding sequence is TGTGCCAGCGGGGGGACGCCTGCAACTAATGAAAAACTGTTTTTT. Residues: CASGGTPATNEKLFF.

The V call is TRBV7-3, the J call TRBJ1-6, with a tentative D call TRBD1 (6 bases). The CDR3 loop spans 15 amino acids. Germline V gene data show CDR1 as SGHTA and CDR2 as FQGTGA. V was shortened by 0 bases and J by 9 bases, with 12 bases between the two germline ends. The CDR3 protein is CASSLTPGEGSPLHF. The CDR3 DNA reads TGTGCCAGCAGCTTAACGCCAGGGGAGGGTTCACCCCTCCACTTT.

In nucleotides, the CDR3 is TGTGCCATCAGTGACGGGATCGGCTATGGCTACACCTTC. The encoded protein is CAISDGIGYGYTF. This rearrangement joins TRBV10-3 to TRBJ1-2; D remains unclear. The CDR3 totals 13 residues. Germline values: CDR1 ENHRY, CDR2 SYGVKD. Deletions cut 3 bases from V and 4 bases from J, with 9 bases between.

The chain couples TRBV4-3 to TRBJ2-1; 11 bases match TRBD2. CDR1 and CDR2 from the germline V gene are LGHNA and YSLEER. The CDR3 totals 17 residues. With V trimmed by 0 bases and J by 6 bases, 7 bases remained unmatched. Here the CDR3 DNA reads TGCGCCAGCAGCCAAGATCCTCTAGCGGGAGGTAGCAATGAGCAGTTCTTC. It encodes CASSQDPLAGGSNEQFF.

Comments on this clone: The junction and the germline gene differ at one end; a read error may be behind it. The CDR3 DNA sequence: TGTGTCAGCAGAGAAAGACAGGGGGCTCTCCACACTGAAGCTTTCTTT. This encodes CVSRERQGALHTEAFF. The chain links TRBV6-1 to TRBJ1-1; 10 nucleotides agree with TRBD1. The CDR3 length is 16 residues. CDR1 and CDR2 from the germline V gene are MNHNS and SASEGT.

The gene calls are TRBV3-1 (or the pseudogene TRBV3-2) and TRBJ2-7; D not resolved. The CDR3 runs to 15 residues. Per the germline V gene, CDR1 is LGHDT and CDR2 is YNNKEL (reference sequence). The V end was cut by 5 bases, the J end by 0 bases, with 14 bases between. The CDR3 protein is CASSFGRASSYEQYF. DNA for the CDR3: TGTGCCAGCAGCTTCGGCCGGGCCAGCTCCTACGAGCAGTACTTC.

The CDR3 DNA sequence: TGTGCCAGCAGTGCAGGTTATGGTGGCTACACCTTC. As protein: CASSAGYGGYTF. The rearrangement links TRBV12-3 or TRBV12-4 to TRBJ1-2; D ambiguous. V was pared by 5 bases and J by 7 bases, with 11 bases between. CDR3 length: 12 residues.